Described below is a single T cell receptor beta chain sequence and its context. Its antigen target is currently unknown. Per-nucleotide qualities are absent, and no much larger clonotype sits a single base away. This sample was taken from a study of Ad26.COV2.S vaccination and SARS-CoV-2 variants (dated by TCRdb to the early 2020s). With respect to the entire study: Vaccine-arm donors were drawn from COV1001, a multicentre, randomized, double-blind, placebo-controlled phase I-IIa trial of Ad26.COV2.S in healthy adults. Ad26.COV2.S was given intramuscularly at 5x10^10 or 1x10^11 viral particles, as a single shot or as two shots 56 days apart. TCRbeta repertoire sequencing served as the tool for gauging how specific and how broad the SARS-CoV-2-reactive T cell receptors were following Ad26.COV2.S vaccination. The TCR-sequenced set comprised approximately 32 samples: around 20 Ad26.COV2.S vaccine recipients, 5 placebo recipients and 8 SARS-CoV-2 convalescent individuals. Participants in the trial were split at random into five groups of five each, receiving low-dose or high-dose Ad26.COV2.S once or twice, or else placebo on both occasions. Investigators did not know the trial group allocation while performing experiments and assessing outcomes. Summary of the overall study and its limitations: The authors noted that total T cell responses may have been underestimated by the TCR breadth and depth analyses. Vaccine and placebo recipients had comparable non-spike TCR breadth, which fits with the vaccine containing only spike. Spike-specific TCR breadth was higher in Ad26.COV2.S recipients than in placebo recipients (P = 0.0014). The study lacked the statistical power to compare responses across vaccine doses or regimens. Substantial breadth of spike-specific CD8+ and CD4+ T cell responses was reported after vaccination.

CDR1 SGHNT and CDR2 YYREEE were looked up in the germline V gene (reference sequence). The junction shows trimming of 4 bases on V and 1 base on J, plus 14 bases between the germline ends. Reading from cysteine to phenylalanine, the CDR3 counts 15 amino acids. Only CDR3 DNA is held: 45 bases, read in frame from base 1. The immunoSEQ Assay was the method used to sequence TCRbeta CDR3 regions. After extraction, genomic DNA underwent amplification by bias-controlled multiplex PCR, followed by high-throughput sequencing. In the source study's methods: To quantify the absolute abundance of every unique TCRbeta CDR3 region, sequences were collapsed and filtered. Usable DNA was measured by amplifying reference genes present in all nucleated cells, and TCRbeta template counts were normalized to that usable DNA to estimate T cell fraction. Repertoire TCRs were annotated as SARS-CoV-2-specific by exact matching of V gene, CDR3 amino acid sequence and J gene to a known reactive TCR set. MIRA supplied the reference SARS-CoV-2 TCR set, which was filtered for enrichment in COVID-19-positive ImmuneCODE repertoires so that public or cross-reactive TCRs were removed. Using the MIRA antigens, annotated TCRs were further analysed by specific ORF or by position within an ORF. Depth was the summed frequency of annotated unique rearrangements, while breadth was defined as annotated unique rearrangements over total unique productive rearrangements. TCR breadth was compared between groups using two-sided Wilcoxon rank-sum tests. TCRdb retrieved this table from immuneACCESS and kept in-frame rearrangements only. Not all clones are present; in checked studies, unresolved V genes account for under half, and no reason is known for the remainder. V and J calls and clone size come straight from that table; D and trimming were deduced from the DNA. This sample is represented by hundreds of thousands of clones; around 84% of them were singletons. The leading ten clones occupy 3% to 4% of the sample.

The sample's treatment or condition, from its label and the paper: some 20 received Ad26.COV2.S at low or high dose, single or two shots; 5 received placebo; per-sample allocation not given. Repertoires of vaccine and placebo recipients were sequenced from samples collected on day 63 after the first injection. Cohort 1b enrolled 25 to 30 adults aged 18-55 years at a single site in Boston, USA, between 29 July and 7 August 2020. Ad26.COV2.S was a replication-incompetent adenovirus type 26 vector that expressed a prefusion-stabilized SARS-CoV-2 spike protein derived from the original Wuhan strain. The rearranged segments are TRBV5-4 and TRBJ2-5; a tentative D match to TRBD2 spans 5 bases. This material consisted of peripheral blood, taken in a trial of Ad26.COV2.S vaccine versus placebo. The TCR sequence derives from a person between 18 and 65 years old who received the Ad26.COV2.S COVID-19 vaccine or a placebo. The bases read TGTGCCAGCAGCAAGGACTCCCGGGCCCAAGAGACCCAGTACTTC. Translation gives CASSKDSRAQETQYF.